These 22 T cell receptor beta chains were sequenced from one sample in a study of T cell changes during pregnancy in multiple sclerosis. Profiled with immunoSEQ multiplex PCR; TCRdb holds only in-frame clones, not every one. The sample includes almost 50,000 clones, 91% of them seen just once. Sequencing used CD8+ T cells from peripheral blood mononuclear cells, obtained after pregnancy. The source of these receptors is a female donor with multiple sclerosis, enrolled in a pregnancy study.

This rearrangement joins TRBV9 to TRBJ2-7; perhaps TRBD2 as D (5 bases). Germline V lookup: CDR1 SGDLS, CDR2 YYNGEE. The CDR3 is 12 amino acids. Trimming stripped 3 bases from V and 6 bases from J, with 10 bases between. For the CDR3, the DNA is TGTGCCAGCAGCGGAGCCCGGGGCGAGCAGTACTTC. Its translation: CASSGARGEQYF.

This chain connects TRBV10-3 to TRBJ2-5, with 10 bases matching TRBD2. The germline V gene encodes CDR1 ENHRY and CDR2 SYGVKD. The CDR3 is 19 amino acids. J lost 5 bases, V lost 3 bases, and 18 bases had no gene match. CDR3 sequence reads: CAISDPHSGAGGPDETQYF. The DNA of the CDR3 is TGTGCCATCAGTGACCCCCACTCGGGAGCGGGGGGGCCCGATGAGACCCAGTACTTC.

The V gene is TRBV5-4, the J gene TRBJ2-7; 13 positions agree with TRBD2. In germline, CDR1 is SGHNT, CDR2 YYREEE (reference sequence). The CDR3 is 15 residues long. V lost 2 bases and J lost 5; bases outside the gene matches: 4. The CDR3 DNA reads TGTGCCAGCAGCTTACTAGCGGGGGGGCCGGACGAGCAGTACTTC. Encoded protein: CASSLLAGGPDEQYF.

This chain connects TRBV29-1 to TRBJ2-1; 8 nucleotides agree with TRBD2. The germline V gene encodes CDR1 SQVTM and CDR2 ANQGSEA. With V trimmed by 7 bases and J by 4 bases, 6 bases remained unmatched. The CDR3 length is 13 residues. The CDR3 DNA is TGCAGCGGCGGGGGGTTGGCTTACAATGAGCAGTTCTTC. Encoded protein: CSGGGLAYNEQFF.

This sequence joins TRBV9 and TRBJ2-1, with D unresolved. The germline V and J ends were trimmed by 4 bases and 4 bases, with 12 bases remaining between them. The germline gives CDR1 SGDLS, CDR2 YYNGEE. The CDR3 extends over 14 amino acids. The CDR3, as DNA: TGTGCCAGCAGCTCCCTCCGGTCTTACAATGAGCAGTTCTTC. This gives the protein CASSSLRSYNEQFF.

This sequence joins TRBV9 and TRBJ2-7, with D possibly matching TRBD1 (6 bases). The V end lost 0 bases, the J end lost 5 bases, and 15 bases lay between the germline ends. Germline loops: CDR1 SGDLS, CDR2 YYNGEE. The CDR3 covers 15 residues. The CDR3 sequence: CASSVDGRGSDEQYF. The CDR3 coding sequence is TGTGCCAGCAGCGTAGACGGCAGGGGATCAGACGAGCAGTACTTC.

The table lists this clone with a count of one. The chain couples TRBV10-3 to TRBJ2-7; possibly TRBD1 for D (6 bases). The CDR3 is 14 amino acids. V dropped 8 bases and J dropped 2 bases, with 16 bases sitting between them. Germline V lookup: CDR1 ENHRY, CDR2 SYGVKD. The CDR3 region has the DNA TGTGCCATCCAAGCGCAGGGGATCCCCTACGAGCAGTACTTC. This translates into CAIQAQGIPYEQYF.

This chain connects TRBV7-3 to TRBJ1-5; D uncertain. CDR1 and CDR2 from the germline V gene are SGHTA and FQGTGA. The CDR3 spans 14 residues. Trimming removed 2 bases from V and 6 bases from J, with 11 bases in between. Written as DNA, the CDR3 is TGTGCCAGCAGCTTACACCAAGAGGGTCAGCCCCAGCATTTT. It is translated as CASSLHQEGQPQHF.

This clone was counted a single time. J is TRBJ2-3 and V is TRBV2; 8 positions agree with TRBD2. Germline V CDR1 and CDR2: SNHLY, FYNNEI. V lost 10 bases and J lost 2; bases outside the gene matches: 11. The CDR3 is 15 amino acids. The CDR3 region has the DNA TGTGCCACGACGTCTTTAGCGGGGAACACAGATACGCAGTATTTT. Translated: CATTSLAGNTDTQYF.

J is TRBJ2-4 and V is TRBV19; 8 nucleotides line up with TRBD2. This CDR3 has 16 amino acids. J lost 8 bases, V lost 3 bases, and 12 bases had no gene match. Germline loops: CDR1 LNHDA, CDR2 SQIVND (reference sequence). CDR3 coding DNA: TGTGCCAGTAGTATCGGGGTCAATAGCGGGGCAGACATTCAGTACTTC. It encodes CASSIGVNSGADIQYF.

The V and J genes are TRBV6-5 and TRBJ1-2, with D uncertain. The germline gives CDR1 MNHEY, CDR2 SVGAGI. The CDR3 loop spans 15 amino acids. V lost 5 bases and J lost 8, with 21 bases in between. The CDR3 loop reads CASSGRPAYPGGYTF. The CDR3 DNA follows: TGTGCCAGCAGTGGTCGACCGGCGTACCCGGGAGGCTACACCTTC.

This chain connects TRBV30 to TRBJ2-5; the match to TRBD2 covers 9 bases. CDR3 length equals 14 residues. Trimming removed 1 base from V and 3 bases from J; junction bases left unmatched: 3. The V gene's germline CDR1 is GTSNPN and CDR2 SVGIG (reference sequence). The CDR3 region has the DNA TGTGCCTGGAGTGGTAGCGGGGGCGAAGAGACCCAGTACTTC. It codes for CAWSGSGGEETQYF.

V and J are TRBV6-5 and TRBJ2-7; 7 nucleotides match TRBD1. J gave up 2 bases and V 6 bases, and 4 bases lay outside the gene matches. CDR1 is MNHEY and CDR2 is SVGAGI in the germline V gene. The CDR3 loop spans 13 amino acids. CDR3 sequence: CASSLTGAYEQYF. CDR3 DNA sequence: TGTGCCAGCAGCCTCACAGGGGCCTACGAGCAGTACTTC.

The V call is TRBV7-6, the J call TRBJ1-1; D gene unclear. Per the germline V gene, CDR1 is SGHVS and CDR2 is FNYEAQ. Trimming removed 5 bases at V and 1 base at J, with 14 bases between. The length of the CDR3 is 15 residues. The chain's CDR3 is CASSLTGYSNTEAFF. The CDR3 nucleotides are TGTGCCAGCAGCCTTACGGGGTATTCGAACACTGAAGCTTTCTTT.

This chain links TRBV11-2 with TRBJ1-1; D may be TRBD1 (5 bases). CDR3 length: 13 amino acids. V lost 5 bases to trimming and J lost 5 bases, with 12 bases between them. The germline gives CDR1 SGHAT, CDR2 FQNNGV. CDR3 sequence: CASSLGTATEAFF. CDR3 DNA sequence: TGTGCCAGCAGCCTGGGGACTGCTACTGAAGCTTTCTTT.

J is TRBJ2-1 and V is TRBV14; 7 bases agree with TRBD1. The germline CDR1 and CDR2 sequences are SGHDN and FVKESK. This CDR3 is built from 16 residues. J gave up 2 bases and V 2 bases, and 6 bases lay outside the gene matches. The CDR3 DNA reads as TGTGCCAGCAGCCAATATCAGGGGGTACCCTACAATGAGCAGTTCTTC. This gives the protein CASSQYQGVPYNEQFF.

V and J are TRBV5-6 and TRBJ1-2; D might be TRBD1 (5 bases). The V gene lost 4 bases and the J gene lost 7 bases, with 17 bases spanning the gap. The CDR3 contains 14 residues. CDR1 is SGHDT, CDR2 YYEEEE, per germline. Here the CDR3 reads CASSPQDAVGGYTF. In DNA form, the CDR3 reads TGTGCCAGCAGCCCACAGGACGCCGTAGGTGGCTACACCTTC.

The chain recombines TRBV9 with TRBJ1-4; maybe TRBD1 (6 bases). V dropped 3 bases and J dropped 3 bases, with 12 bases sitting between them. In germline, CDR1 is SGDLS, CDR2 YYNGEE. The CDR3 is 15 amino acids. CDR3 loop: CASSARTAANEKLFF. The CDR3, as DNA: TGTGCCAGCAGCGCCCGGACAGCTGCTAATGAAAAACTGTTTTTT.

This rearrangement joins TRBV9 to TRBJ2-1; D might be TRBD2 (5 bases). Germline loops: CDR1 SGDLS, CDR2 YYNGEE. There are 14 residues in the CDR3. The ends were cut back, 0 bases at V and 9 bases at J, with 13 bases in the middle. CDR3 in amino acids: CASSVGGEGTEQFF. Written as DNA, the CDR3 is TGTGCCAGCAGCGTAGGGGGAGAGGGCACTGAGCAGTTCTTC.

The V call is TRBV5-1, the J call TRBJ2-2; the match to TRBD1 covers 9 bases. V gave up 4 bases and J gave up 6 bases; unmatched junction bases: 13. The CDR3 has 17 residues. In germline, CDR1 is SGHRS, CDR2 YFSETQ. The chain's CDR3 is CASSPGDRASVAGELFF. The CDR3 bases are TGCGCCAGCAGCCCAGGGGACAGGGCTAGTGTAGCCGGGGAGCTGTTTTTT.

The V call is TRBV5-1, the J call TRBJ2-2; no definite D call. This CDR3 is 14 amino acids long. Germline CDR1 reads SGHRS; CDR2 reads YFSETQ. V was pared by 1 base and J by 1 base, with 5 bases between. Here the CDR3 reads CASSLIENTGELFF. The CDR3 nucleotides are TGCGCCAGCAGCTTGATAGAGAACACCGGGGAGCTGTTTTTT.

Here the CDR3 reads CASSIRTAYEQYF. The CDR3 DNA is TGTGCCAGTAGTATACGGACAGCCTACGAGCAGTACTTC. The genes are TRBV19 and TRBJ2-7; a possible D gene is TRBD1 (6 bases). V dropped 2 bases and J dropped 2 bases, with 7 bases sitting between them. Germline V gives CDR1 LNHDA, CDR2 SQIVND (reference sequence). The CDR3 contains 13 residues. Together with reference TRBV19 and TRBJ2-7, the CDR3 gives the full variable domain: DGGITQSPKYLFRKEGQNVTLSCEQNLNHDAMYWYRQDPGQGLRLIYYSQIVNDFQKGDIAEGYSVSREKKESFPLTVTSAQKNPTAFYLCASSIRTAYEQYFGPGTRLTVT.